Listed here are 21 T cell receptor beta chains from one sample, sequenced in a study of shared clonotypes between healthy human individuals. The assay was immunoSEQ multiplex PCR, and TCRdb's table has in-frame clones only and misses some. Of roughly 300,000 clones listed, roughly 80% are singletons. Sequencing used memory CD4+ T cells sorted from blood. As to subset: CD45RA-negative fraction. The source of these receptors is a man aged 30 to 39 in good health.

About this clone: Compared with germline, one end of the junction differs, possibly owing to a read error. The chain uses TRBV4-1 and TRBJ1-1, with 9 bases aligning to TRBD1. Germline lookup yields CDR1 MGHRA and CDR2 YSYEKL. The CDR3 runs 17 residues. In DNA, the CDR3 is TGCGCCAGCAGCCGAGAAACTACAGGGGGCTCGTTCGCTGACGCTTTCTTT. It specifies CASSRETTGGSFADAFF.

The chain employs TRBV19 and TRBJ2-1, with D possibly being TRBD1 or TRBD2 (6 bases each). Germline lookup yields CDR1 LNHDA and CDR2 SQIVND (reference sequence). The CDR3 extends over 15 amino acids. The ends were cut back, 7 bases at V and 5 bases at J, with 18 bases in the middle. The CDR3 sequence is CASNFRGLGDNEQFF. CDR3 DNA: TGTGCCAGTAATTTTCGGGGGCTCGGAGACAATGAGCAGTTCTTC. The whole variable domain, remainder taken from reference TRBV19 and TRBJ2-1, is DGGITQSPKYLFRKEGQNVTLSCEQNLNHDAMYWYRQDPGQGLRLIYYSQIVNDFQKGDIAEGYSVSREKKESFPLTVTSAQKNPTAFYLCASNFRGLGDNEQFFGPGTRLTVL.

This clone was observed a single time. V usage is TRBV6-5 and J usage is TRBJ1-4, with D perhaps TRBD1 (6 bases). Trimming left V 6 bases short and J 4 bases short, with 9 bases between. CDR1 is MNHEY and CDR2 is SVGAGI in the germline V gene. The CDR3 consists of 13 residues. The CDR3 DNA reads as TGTGCCAGCAGGCCAGGGGTTAATGAAAAACTGTTTTTT. Translating it yields CASRPGVNEKLFF.

This sequence joins TRBV5-1 and TRBJ2-1, with D possibly being TRBD2 (6 bases). The germline V gene has CDR1 SGHRS and CDR2 YFSETQ. This CDR3 has 18 amino acids. Trimming removed 3 bases from V and 10 bases from J, with 29 bases in between. The CDR3 loop is CASSSSDGGTGRAGEQFF. The CDR3 DNA sequence: TGCGCCAGCAGCTCCTCGGACGGAGGGACGGGAAGGGCTGGGGAGCAGTTCTTC.

The chain has TRBV9 and TRBJ2-1, with D unresolved. CDR1 SGDLS and CDR2 YYNGEE come from the germline V gene. The CDR3 is 16 residues long. V lost 0 bases and J lost 0, with 10 bases in between. CDR3 nucleotides: TGTGCCAGCAGCGTAGTAGGCGTGAGCTCCTACAATGAGCAGTTCTTC. This sequence encodes CASSVVGVSSYNEQFF.

The chain recombines TRBV18 with TRBJ1-1; weak D call: TRBD1 (6 bases). This CDR3 spans 12 amino acids. Trimming took 5 bases from V and 6 from J, leaving 10 bases between them. Germline lookup yields CDR1 KGHSH and CDR2 LQKENI. This CDR3 reads CASSYRAPEAFF. CDR3 DNA: TGTGCCAGCTCATACAGGGCCCCTGAAGCTTTCTTT. Variable domain in full (rest from reference TRBV18 and TRBJ1-1): NAGVMQNPRHLVRRRGQEARLRCSPMKGHSHVYWYRQLPEEGLKFMVYLQKENIIDESGMPKERFSAEFPKEGPSILRIQQVVRGDSAAYFCASSYRAPEAFFGQGTRLTVV.

The rearrangement joins TRBV7-2 to TRBJ2-7; no definite D call. Germline V gene data show CDR1 as SGHTA and CDR2 as FQGNSA. The V gene lost 2 bases and the J gene lost 6 bases, with 11 bases spanning the gap. CDR3 length equals 13 residues. This CDR3 reads CASSLMKRTEQYF. The CDR3 bases are TGTGCCAGCAGCTTAATGAAACGGACCGAGCAGTACTTC.

J is TRBJ2-1 and V is TRBV11-3, with a tentative D call TRBD1 (5 bases). The CDR3 has 12 amino acids. V lost 0 bases, J lost 9 bases, and 6 bases lay in between. Germline CDR1 is SGHNT and CDR2 is YENEEA. Here the CDR3 reads CASSLDQGEQFF. CDR3 nucleotide sequence: TGTGCCAGCAGCTTAGATCAGGGTGAGCAGTTCTTC.

CDR3 in amino acids: CASSRAGNGYTF. The CDR3, as DNA: TGTGCCTCCTCGAGGGCGGGAAATGGCTACACCTTC. This chain links TRBV30 with TRBJ1-2, with no clear D. Per germline, CDR1 GTSNPN and CDR2 SVGIG (reference sequence). V was shortened by 7 bases and J by 6 bases, with 15 bases between the two germline ends. The CDR3 is 12 amino acids.

The chain combines TRBV5-1 with TRBJ1-2; D gene unclear. Trimming left V 4 bases short and J 8 bases short, with 9 bases between. CDR1 is SGHRS, CDR2 YFSETQ, per germline. This CDR3 comprises 11 residues. The CDR3, as DNA: TGCGCCAGCAGCGCCGAGGGCGGCTACACCTTC. This gives the protein CASSAEGGYTF.

This clone was counted many times. The V call is TRBV2, the J call TRBJ2-1; TRBD1 matches 11 bases. The CDR3 extends over 13 amino acids. J was trimmed by 9 bases and V by 7 bases; bases with no gene match: 5. Per the germline V gene, CDR1 is SNHLY and CDR2 is FYNNEI. The CDR3 nucleotides read TGTGCCAGCACGGGACAGGGGGAAGGTGAGCAGTTCTTC. Translating it yields CASTGQGEGEQFF.

In DNA, the CDR3 is TGCGCCAGCAGGGATCAGGGGAGGTGGGACCAAGAGACCCAGTACTTC. Its translation is CASRDQGRWDQETQYF. The rearrangement links TRBV5-1 to TRBJ2-5, with D perhaps TRBD1 or TRBD2 (6 bases each). Trimming took 5 bases from V and 0 from J, leaving 17 bases between them. Germline-derived CDR1 and CDR2 are SGHRS and YFSETQ. This CDR3 is built from 16 residues.

V usage is TRBV29-1 and J usage is TRBJ2-1; D may be TRBD1 or TRBD2 (5 bases each). Germline V gene lookup returns CDR1 SQVTM and CDR2 ANQGSEA. The V and J ends lost 8 bases and 9 bases respectively, with 23 bases between them. CDR3 length: 14 amino acids. The CDR3 nucleotides read TGCAGCACCCAGGGAGCTGTGGGCATTCGTGAGCAGTTCTTC. Protein: CSTQGAVGIREQFF.

The CDR3 here is CASNRDTMGEQYF. The CDR3 region has the DNA TGTGCCAGCAACAGGGACACGATGGGCGAGCAGTACTTC. This chain connects TRBV7-2 to TRBJ2-7, with a weak D call TRBD1 (6 bases). Trimming stripped 7 bases from V and 6 bases from J, with 16 bases between. Germline CDR1 and CDR2: SGHTA and FQGNSA. The CDR3 is 13 residues long.

CDR3 sequence (DNA): TGTGCCAGCTCACCACAACAGGGTACGGGAGAGACCCAGTACTTC. Its translation is CASSPQQGTGETQYF. The chain joins TRBV18 to TRBJ2-5; D may be TRBD1 (6 bases). V dropped 1 base and J dropped 4 bases, with 13 bases sitting between them. Germline CDR1 KGHSH, CDR2 LQKENI. The CDR3 is 15 residues long.

The J gene is TRBJ2-7, the V gene TRBV5-4; weak D call: TRBD1 (6 bases). V lost 4 bases, J lost 2 bases, and 19 bases lay in between. This CDR3 has 16 amino acids. Germline lookup yields CDR1 SGHNT and CDR2 YYREEE (reference sequence). CDR3: CASSSGQLGFAYEQYF. CDR3 nucleotide sequence: TGTGCCAGCAGCAGCGGACAGTTAGGATTTGCCTACGAGCAGTACTTC.

V gene TRBV28 combines with J gene TRBJ2-3; D uncertain. The CDR3 covers 12 residues. Germline loops: CDR1 MDHEN, CDR2 SYDVKM. The V and J ends lost 5 bases and 3 bases respectively, with 6 bases between them. CDR3 coding DNA: TGTGCCAGCAGTCCGACGACAGATACGCAGTATTTT. Translation: CASSPTTDTQYF.

The rearrangement uses TRBV6-1 and TRBJ1-1; D remains ambiguous. The CDR3 totals 13 residues. The ends were cut back, 4 bases at V and 1 base at J, with 7 bases in the middle. CDR1 is MNHNS and CDR2 is SASEGT in the germline V gene. The CDR3 DNA reads TGTGCCAGCAGTGGACTTAGGAACACTGAAGCTTTCTTT. This codes for CASSGLRNTEAFF.

CDR3 in amino acids: CASSPRAGAVDTQYF. The CDR3 DNA reads as TGTGCCAGCAGCCCCCGAGCGGGAGCAGTAGATACGCAGTATTTT. The rearrangement links TRBV7-9 to TRBJ2-3, with 8 bases matching TRBD2. The V gene end was trimmed by 5 bases and the J gene end by 5 bases; junction bases not matched to a gene: 9. The CDR3 runs to 15 residues. Germline CDR1 and CDR2: SEHNR and FQNEAQ (reference sequence).

This clone was found many times. The gene calls are TRBV27 and TRBJ1-5; tentative D call: TRBD1 (6 bases). This CDR3 spans 12 amino acids. The V gene's germline CDR1 is MNHEY and CDR2 SMNVEV (reference sequence). The V and J ends lost 6 bases and 14 bases respectively, with 17 bases between them. CDR3 protein: CASRLAQGKEHF. DNA for the CDR3: TGTGCCAGCAGGCTCGCCCAGGGGAAAGAGCATTTT.

CDR3 loop: CATSRGRASSGNTIYF. CDR3 DNA sequence: TGTGCCACCAGCAGAGGACGGGCGAGCTCTGGAAACACCATATATTTT. This chain uses TRBV15 with TRBJ1-3; no firm D call. This CDR3 is built from 16 residues. Germline V gene data show CDR1 as LNHNV and CDR2 as YYDKDF (reference sequence). V dropped 1 base and J dropped 0 bases, with 10 bases sitting between them. The variable domain in full, with the rest retrieved from reference TRBV15 and TRBJ1-3, is DAMVIQNPRYQVTQFGKPVTLSCSQTLNHNVMYWYQQKSSQAPKLLFHYYDKDFNNEADTPDNFQSRRPNTSFCFLDIRSPGLGDTAMYLCATSRGRASSGNTIYFGEGSWLTVV.